A single sample is the source of the 32 T cell receptor beta chains below, sequenced in a study of CD8+CD57+ T cells in acquired aplastic anemia. Template material for TCR beta VDJ and CDR3 profiling consisted of genomic DNA. TCRdb redid the calling of the reads with MiXCR, one entry per CDR3 protein. Of fewer than 250,000 distinct CDR3 sequences detected, less than 70% appear once; the ten largest clones hold 15% to 20%. Sequenced sample: sorted CD4+, CD8+, or CD8+CD57+ T cells (not recorded which) from PBMCs. All receptors derive from a human donor in good health, serving as a control.

This clonotype occurred many times. The rearrangement uses TRBV20-1 and TRBJ1-5, with TRBD1 identical over 11 bases. From germline, CDR1 is DFQATT and CDR2 SNEGSKA (reference sequence). The CDR3 runs 13 residues. Trimming removed 4 bases from V and 13 bases from J; junction bases left unmatched: 9. The CDR3 region is CSATGQGARGQHF. The CDR3 nucleotides read TGCAGTGCTACCGGACAGGGGGCGCGGGGTCAGCATTTT.

This clonotype was seen ten or more times. The gene calls are TRBV7-2 and TRBJ1-5, with D possibly matching TRBD1 (6 bases). CDR1 and CDR2 (germline): SGHTA, FQGNSA. V gave up 2 bases and J gave up 7 bases, with 12 bases separating them. The CDR3 length is 14 residues. CDR3 coding DNA: TGTGCCAGCAGCTTAACGGGGGCTGGGCAGCCCCAGCATTTT. It yields the protein CASSLTGAGQPQHF.

This clonotype occurred a few times. The chain recombines TRBV28 with TRBJ1-6, with D possibly TRBD1 on 6 matching bases. V was pared by 10 bases and J by 0 bases, with 19 bases between. CDR1 MDHEN and CDR2 SYDVKM come from the germline V gene. The CDR3 totals 17 residues. The CDR3 protein is CATTNRVPGSYNSPLHF. The CDR3 DNA follows: TGTGCCACCACTAACAGGGTGCCGGGCTCCTATAATTCACCCCTCCACTTT.

Remarks on this clonotype: Germline is not matched at one junction end, which may reflect a read error. V gene TRBV15 combines with J gene TRBJ2-7; unclear D gene. The germline V gene has CDR1 LNHNV and CDR2 YYDKDF (reference sequence). The CDR3 runs 14 residues. The CDR3 coding sequence is TGTGCCACCACCACCCGGCACGGACCCTACGAGCAGTACTTT. This codes for CATTTRHGPYEQYF.

This clonotype is a singleton in its sample. V gene TRBV15 combines with J gene TRBJ1-4; 9 bases map to TRBD1. Per the germline V gene, CDR1 is LNHNV and CDR2 is YYDKDF (reference sequence). With 1 base clipped from V and 5 bases from J, the junction kept 2 bases outside the gene matches. The CDR3 totals 15 residues. The CDR3 bases are TGTGCCACCAGCAGAGGGGACAGGGACAATGAAAAACTGTTTTTT. Protein product: CATSRGDRDNEKLFF. Together with reference TRBV15 and TRBJ1-4, the CDR3 gives the full variable domain: DAMVIQNPRYQVTQFGKPVTLSCSQTLNHNVMYWYQQKSSQAPKLLFHYYDKDFNNEADTPDNFQSRRPNTSFCFLDIRSPGLGDTAMYLCATSRGDRDNEKLFFGSGTQLSVL.

A note on this clonotype: This may come from a read error, since a much larger clone is one base off. The rearrangement uses TRBV10-3 and TRBJ1-5; no reliable D call. The CDR3 consists of 15 residues. Per the germline V gene, CDR1 is ENHRY and CDR2 is SYGVKD. V dropped 3 bases and J dropped 1 base, with 10 bases sitting between them. As DNA, the CDR3 is TGTGCCATCAGTGATCGAGGGCCGAGCAATCAGCCCCAGCATTTT. Protein sequence: CAISDRGPSNQPQHF.

Comment on this clonotype: A much larger clone sits a single nucleotide away, making a read error possible. The V gene is TRBV10-2, the J gene TRBJ2-7; TRBD2 aligns across 8 bases. The CDR3 length is 15 residues. Per germline, CDR1 WSHSY and CDR2 SAAADI. The CDR3: CASTPGGGIAYEQYF. The CDR3 DNA reads as TGTGCCAGCACCCCCGGGGGGGGTATAGCCTACGAGCAGTACTTC.

At least ten counts were recorded for this clonotype. The chain employs TRBV2 and TRBJ1-4; D unresolved. Germline lookup yields CDR1 SNHLY and CDR2 FYNNEI. There are 12 residues in the CDR3. V dropped 6 bases and J dropped 8 bases, with 10 bases sitting between them. For the CDR3, the DNA is TGTGCCAGCAGCCAAGGCTGGGAAAAACTGTTTTTT. Its translation: CASSQGWEKLFF.

In the case of this clonotype: It is likely a read error, because the conserved phenylalanine at the end of the CDR3 is missing. The chain uses TRBV19 and TRBJ1-5, with D possibly TRBD1 on 6 matching bases. The CDR3 consists of 16 residues. CDR1 is LNHDA, CDR2 SQIVND, per germline (reference sequence). V lost 2 bases and J 4 bases, leaving 15 bases between the germline ends. The CDR3 is CASSIWGRGGNQPQHS. The CDR3 DNA follows: TGTGCCAGTAGTATATGGGGGAGGGGGGGGAATCAGCCCCAGCATTCT.

About this clonotype: An end of the junction does not agree with germline; a read error may underlie this. V gene TRBV29-1 combines with J gene TRBJ2-3; D might be TRBD1 (7 bases). Germline-derived CDR1 and CDR2 are SQVTM and ANQGSEA. CDR3 length: 12 residues. The CDR3 sequence: CSGLQGGDAQYF. Written as DNA, the CDR3 is TGCAGCGGTCTGCAGGGGGGAGATGCGCAGTATTTC.

The chain combines TRBV2 with TRBJ1-6; D remains ambiguous. CDR1 and CDR2 from the germline V gene are SNHLY and FYNNEI. Trimming pared 3 bases from V and 9 bases from J, leaving 3 bases between. The CDR3 contains 11 residues. Here the CDR3 reads CASSDGSPLHF. Written as DNA, the CDR3 is TGTGCCAGCAGTGATGGTTCACCCCTCCACTTT. Combining the CDR3 with reference TRBV2 and TRBJ1-6 gives the whole variable domain EPEVTQTPSHQVTQMGQEVILRCVPISNHLYFYWYRQILGQKVEFLVSFYNNEISEKSEIFDDQFSVERPDGSNFTLKIRSTKLEDSAMYFCASSDGSPLHFGNGTRLTVT.

This clonotype was counted a few times. This chain connects TRBV7-3 to TRBJ2-3, with 11 bases matching TRBD1. Germline CDR1 and CDR2: SGHTA and FQGTGA. The CDR3 length is 16 residues. Unmatched junction bases numbered 10, after V lost 8 bases and J lost 3 bases. The CDR3 sequence is CASSPPGTGGTDTQYF. The CDR3 DNA reads TGTGCCAGCTCACCACCGGGGACAGGGGGTACAGATACGCAGTATTTT.

This clonotype showed up many times. J is TRBJ2-6 and V is TRBV4-2; 10 nucleotides agree with TRBD1. The germline V gene encodes CDR1 LGHNA and CDR2 YNFKEQ. There are 17 residues in the CDR3. Germline trimming cut 5 bases from V and 2 bases from J; bases unmatched to any gene: 6. CDR3 protein: CASSTRTGGTGANVLTF. The CDR3 bases are TGTGCCAGCAGCACGAGGACAGGGGGAACTGGGGCCAACGTCCTGACTTTC.

This clonotype was found many times. The V and J genes are TRBV28 and TRBJ1-2, with 8 bases identical to TRBD1. Germline V gene sequence: CDR1 MDHEN, CDR2 SYDVKM. Unmatched junction bases numbered 8, after V lost 5 bases and J lost 3 bases. The length of the CDR3 is 15 residues. CDR3 amino acids: CASSPSGGVDYGYTF. The CDR3, as DNA: TGTGCCAGCAGTCCCTCAGGGGGCGTCGACTATGGCTACACCTTC.

For the CDR3, the DNA is TGCGCCAGCAGCGTGGGGACAGGGGGGGCGGGTGGCTACACCTTC. As protein: CASSVGTGGAGGYTF. The chain employs TRBV5-1 and TRBJ1-2, with 11 positions matching TRBD1. With V trimmed by 4 bases and J by 7 bases, 9 bases remained unmatched. Germline V gives CDR1 SGHRS, CDR2 YFSETQ. The CDR3 is 15 residues long.

The V and J genes are TRBV20-1 and TRBJ2-5; TRBD1 aligns across 10 bases. V lost 5 bases and J lost 9; bases outside the gene matches: 12. CDR3 length: 14 amino acids. Germline V gene lookup returns CDR1 DFQATT and CDR2 SNEGSKA (reference sequence). The CDR3 DNA follows: TGCAGTGCTGTAGGGGGGACAGGGGTCCAGCCCCAGTACTTC. Protein: CSAVGGTGVQPQYF.

A few counts support this clonotype. The J gene is TRBJ1-3, the V gene TRBV7-9; D perhaps matches TRBD1 (5 bases). In germline, CDR1 is SEHNR, CDR2 FQNEAQ (reference sequence). CDR3 length: 14 residues. The V gene lost 1 base and the J gene lost 6 bases, with 10 bases spanning the gap. CDR3 nucleotide sequence: TGTGCCAGCAGCTTAGGCAGGGTCGCAAACACCATATATTTT. It encodes CASSLGRVANTIYF.

The sample holds many counts of this clonotype. A much larger clonotype is one base distant, so this may be a read error. The V call is TRBV9, the J call TRBJ2-3; 8 bases map to TRBD2. Germline-derived CDR1 and CDR2 are SGDLS and YYNGEE. The CDR3 length is 16 residues. Here the CDR3 reads CAGSVGYGGVADTQYF. CDR3 nucleotides: TGTGCCGGCAGCGTAGGTTACGGGGGGGTCGCAGATACGCAGTATTTT.

V and J are TRBV10-1 and TRBJ1-2, with TRBD1 identical over 8 bases. Germline lookup yields CDR1 WNHNN and CDR2 SYGVQD (reference sequence). The ends lost 6 bases at V and 6 bases at J; junction bases unmatched: 6. CDR3 size: 13 residues. For the CDR3, the DNA is TGCGCCAGCAGCGCGGACAGGGTTGATGGCTACACCTTC. This encodes CASSADRVDGYTF.

The gene calls are TRBV15 and TRBJ2-7; D is unclear. This CDR3 has 13 residues. Germline V gives CDR1 LNHNV, CDR2 YYDKDF (reference sequence). V shed 0 bases and J shed 6 bases, with 9 bases lying between them. Here the CDR3 DNA reads TGTGCCACCAGCAGAGATAAGAGCCGCGAGCAGTACTTC. Translated: CATSRDKSREQYF.

Ten or more counts support this clonotype. CDR3 sequence reads: CASSFDRPYEQYF. In nucleotides, the CDR3 is TGTGCCAGCAGCTTCGACCGACCCTACGAGCAGTACTTC. The J gene is TRBJ2-7, the V gene TRBV7-2; no clear D. In germline, CDR1 is SGHTA, CDR2 FQGNSA. This CDR3 is built from 13 residues. V was shortened by 3 bases and J by 2 bases, with 8 bases between the two germline ends.

This clonotype was detected ten times or more. CDR3 DNA sequence: TGTGCCAGCAGTAGACAGGGGGAGAGCTATGGCTACACCTTC. It encodes CASSRQGESYGYTF. The chain has TRBV6-5 and TRBJ1-2; 9 positions match TRBD1. The CDR3 runs 14 residues. With V trimmed by 5 bases and J by 4 bases, 5 bases remained unmatched. The germline gives CDR1 MNHEY, CDR2 SVGAGI.

This clonotype was seen at least ten times. CDR3 region: CASSTGTGFSYEQYF. The DNA for the CDR3 is TGTGCCAGCAGCACCGGGACAGGATTCTCCTACGAGCAGTACTTC. The V call is TRBV7-9, the J call TRBJ2-7, with 8 bases that match TRBD1. The CDR3 loop spans 15 amino acids. V lost 5 bases, J lost 0 bases, and 6 bases stayed unmatched. CDR1 and CDR2 from the germline V gene are SEHNR and FQNEAQ (reference sequence).

V usage is TRBV29-1 and J usage is TRBJ2-7; D ambiguous. Between the trimmed V and J ends, which lost 4 bases and 4 bases, there was a span of 14 bases. Germline V gene sequence: CDR1 SQVTM, CDR2 ANQGSEA. The CDR3 has 13 amino acids. As DNA, the CDR3 is TGCAGCGTTGGGACCCTTATGGGATACGAGCAGTACTTC. Its protein is CSVGTLMGYEQYF.

The chain joins TRBV30 to TRBJ1-6, with D perhaps TRBD1 (5 bases). The CDR3 extends over 15 amino acids. V dropped 0 bases and J dropped 4 bases, with 10 bases sitting between them. Germline CDR1 GTSNPN, CDR2 SVGIG (reference sequence). CDR3 nucleotide sequence: TGTGCCTGGAGTGTAGCAGGGAATTATAATTCACCCCTCCACTTT. Amino acid sequence: CAWSVAGNYNSPLHF.

This clonotype was recorded at least ten times. This chain links TRBV20-1 with TRBJ1-4; D gene unclear. The CDR3 consists of 11 residues. Germline V lookup: CDR1 DFQATT, CDR2 SNEGSKA (reference sequence). V was clipped by 3 bases and J by 6 bases, with 5 bases between them. The CDR3 coding sequence is TGCAGTGCTAGGACGGATGAAAAACTGTTTTTT. Protein: CSARTDEKLFF.

The chain employs TRBV7-2 and TRBJ2-5; D may be TRBD1 (6 bases). The V end lost 6 bases, the J end lost 7 bases, and 12 bases lay between the germline ends. CDR1 and CDR2 from the germline V gene are SGHTA and FQGNSA. This CDR3 has 12 amino acids. This CDR3 reads CASRPDRPTQYF. DNA of the CDR3: TGTGCCAGCAGGCCCGACAGGCCGACCCAGTACTTC.

The J gene is TRBJ2-2, the V gene TRBV19; 11 bases map to TRBD1. V dropped 4 bases and J dropped 5; count of bases not matched to a gene: 6. The CDR3 covers 16 residues. Per germline, CDR1 LNHDA and CDR2 SQIVND (reference sequence). The CDR3 nucleotides read TGTGCCAGTAGTACCGGGACAGGGGGTTGGACCGGGGAGCTGTTTTTT. Its translation: CASSTGTGGWTGELFF.

The table lists this clonotype with many counts. This sequence joins TRBV12-3 or TRBV12-4 and TRBJ1-2; D is undetermined. CDR3 size: 13 residues. Trimming took 3 bases from V and 7 from J, leaving 12 bases between them. The CDR3 sequence is CASSFRPSGGYTF. The CDR3 DNA reads as TGTGCCAGCAGTTTTCGGCCTTCGGGTGGCTACACCTTC.

This chain joins TRBV2 and TRBJ2-7; D gene unclear. The CDR3 consists of 12 residues. CDR1 SNHLY and CDR2 FYNNEI come from the germline V gene. Deletions cut 6 bases from V and 7 bases from J, with 13 bases between. CDR3 nucleotides: TGTGCCAGCAGGAGGTCGGCCACGGAGCAGTACTTC. Translating gives CASRRSATEQYF.

This rearrangement joins TRBV6-6 to TRBJ1-4; 8 nucleotides align to TRBD1. The J segment lost 7 bases and the V segment lost 2 bases, leaving 6 bases of the junction unmatched. Looked up from germline, CDR1 is MNHNY and CDR2 is SVGAGI (reference sequence). The CDR3 runs 15 residues. CDR3 loop: CASSYGQGEGEKLFF. CDR3 nucleotide sequence: TGTGCCAGCAGTTACGGACAGGGAGAGGGTGAAAAACTGTTTTTT.

In its sample, this clonotype was seen many times. This rearrangement joins TRBV6-6 to TRBJ2-7, with 11 positions matching TRBD1. The CDR3 runs to 15 residues. Germline CDR1 and CDR2: MNHNY and SVGAGI (reference sequence). V lost 6 bases to trimming and J lost 0 bases; unmatched junction nucleotides: 4. The CDR3 sequence is CASRSGTGGSYEQYF. CDR3 in DNA: TGTGCCAGCAGATCCGGGACAGGGGGCTCCTACGAGCAGTACTTC.